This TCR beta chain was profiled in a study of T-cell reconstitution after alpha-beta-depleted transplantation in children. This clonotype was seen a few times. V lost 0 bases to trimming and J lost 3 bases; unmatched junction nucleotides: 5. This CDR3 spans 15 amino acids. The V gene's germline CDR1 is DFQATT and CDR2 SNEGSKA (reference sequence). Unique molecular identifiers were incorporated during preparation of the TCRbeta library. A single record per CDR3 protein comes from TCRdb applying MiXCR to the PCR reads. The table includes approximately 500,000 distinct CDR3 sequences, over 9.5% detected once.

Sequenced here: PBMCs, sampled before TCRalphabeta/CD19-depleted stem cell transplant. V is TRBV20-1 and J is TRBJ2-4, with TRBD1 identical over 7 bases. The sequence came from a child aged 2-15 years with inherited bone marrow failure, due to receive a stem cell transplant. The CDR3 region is CSARDRWTGKNIQYF. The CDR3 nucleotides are TGCAGTGCTAGAGATCGCTGGACAGGCAAAAACATTCAGTACTTC.